A selection of T cell receptor beta chains follows, all from one sample in a study of graft-versus-host responses after intestinal transplantation. No antigens are known for them. Assay: immunoSEQ multiplex PCR; the TCRdb copy retains only in-frame clones and omits some. The data contain tens of thousands of clones, approximately 94% of them singletons. The sample here was unstimulated CD4+ T cells sorted from spleen or lymph node cells, taken before transplant. The receptor source for this set is a human donor who was the organ donor for an intestinal transplant. CDR3s include the opening cysteine and the closing phenylalanine or tryptophan. The D gene is left open where the match is weak.

d_call	v_call	cdr3_aa
TRBD2	TRBV7-3	CASSLIAGISYNEQFF
-	TRBV27	CASSFRGTRGEQYF
-	TRBV6-1	CASSPGASTDTQYF
-	TRBV4-2	CASSQELGASDTQYF
-	TRBV20-1	CSARGNTIYF
TRBD2	TRBV11-2	CASSLLAGARISSTDTQYF
-	TRBV11-2	CASSLRRVNSPLHF
-	TRBV5-4	CASSLKGSSGNTIYF
-	TRBV20-1	CSASWETQYF
-	TRBV11-2	CASSLGRARGETQYF
TRBD2	TRBV10-3	CAISELTFRGGVEQYF
-	TRBV7-8	CASSLVAYRGVEYEQYF
TRBD1	TRBV19	CASSSGRTGGLTEAFF
-	TRBV13	CASSLTNYGYTF
-	TRBV6-5	CASKLRILGISPLHF